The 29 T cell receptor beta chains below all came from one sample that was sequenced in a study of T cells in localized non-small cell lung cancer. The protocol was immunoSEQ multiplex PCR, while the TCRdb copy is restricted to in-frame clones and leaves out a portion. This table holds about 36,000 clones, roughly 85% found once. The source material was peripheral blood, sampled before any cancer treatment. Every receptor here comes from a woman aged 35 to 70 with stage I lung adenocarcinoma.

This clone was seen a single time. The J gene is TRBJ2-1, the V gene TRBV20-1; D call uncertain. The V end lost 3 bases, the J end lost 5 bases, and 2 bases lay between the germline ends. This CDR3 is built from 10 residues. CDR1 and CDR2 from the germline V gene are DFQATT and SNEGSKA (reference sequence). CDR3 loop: CSASDNEQFF. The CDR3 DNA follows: TGCAGTGCTAGTGACAATGAGCAGTTCTTC.

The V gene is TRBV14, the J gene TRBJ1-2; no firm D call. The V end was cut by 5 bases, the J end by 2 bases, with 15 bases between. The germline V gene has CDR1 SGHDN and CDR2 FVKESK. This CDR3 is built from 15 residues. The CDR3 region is CASSSRIDKNYGYTF. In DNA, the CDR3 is TGTGCCAGCAGCTCCCGAATTGACAAAAACTATGGCTACACCTTC.

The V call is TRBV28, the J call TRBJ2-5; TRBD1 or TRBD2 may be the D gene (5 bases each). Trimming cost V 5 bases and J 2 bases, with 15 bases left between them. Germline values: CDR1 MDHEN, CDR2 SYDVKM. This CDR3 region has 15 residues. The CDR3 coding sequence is TGTGCCAGCAGTCCCGGGATAGGGGCACAAGAGACCCAGTACTTC. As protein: CASSPGIGAQETQYF.

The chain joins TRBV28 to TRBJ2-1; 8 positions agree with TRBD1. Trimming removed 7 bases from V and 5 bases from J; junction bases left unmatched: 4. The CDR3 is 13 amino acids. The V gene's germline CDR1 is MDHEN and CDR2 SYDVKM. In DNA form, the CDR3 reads TGTGCCAGCAAGGACAGGGCTAACAATGAGCAGTTCTTC. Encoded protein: CASKDRANNEQFF.

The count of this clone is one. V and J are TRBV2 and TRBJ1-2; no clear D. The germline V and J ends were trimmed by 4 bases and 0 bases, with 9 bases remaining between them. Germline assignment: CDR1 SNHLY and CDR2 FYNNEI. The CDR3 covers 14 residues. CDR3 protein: CASSGRITNYGYTF. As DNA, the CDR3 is TGTGCCAGCAGTGGCAGGATTACTAACTATGGCTACACCTTC.

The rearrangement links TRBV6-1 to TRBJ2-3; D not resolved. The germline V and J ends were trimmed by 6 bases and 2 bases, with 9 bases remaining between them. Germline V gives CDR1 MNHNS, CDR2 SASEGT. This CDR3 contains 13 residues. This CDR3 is CASRGISTDTQYF. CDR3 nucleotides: TGTGCCAGCAGGGGGATTTCCACAGATACGCAGTATTTT.

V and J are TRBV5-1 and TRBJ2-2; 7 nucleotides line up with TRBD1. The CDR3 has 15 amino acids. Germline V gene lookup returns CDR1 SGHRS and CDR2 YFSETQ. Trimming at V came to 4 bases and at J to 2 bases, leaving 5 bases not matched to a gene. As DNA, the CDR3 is TGCGCCAGCAGCGACAGGGTGGGAAACACCGGGGAGCTGTTTTTT. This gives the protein CASSDRVGNTGELFF. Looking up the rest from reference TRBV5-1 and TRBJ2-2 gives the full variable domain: KAGVTQTPRYLIKTRGQQVTLSCSPISGHRSVSWYQQTPGQGLQFLFEYFSETQRNKGNFPGRFSGRQFSNSRSEMNVSTLELGDSALYLCASSDRVGNTGELFFGEGSRLTVL.

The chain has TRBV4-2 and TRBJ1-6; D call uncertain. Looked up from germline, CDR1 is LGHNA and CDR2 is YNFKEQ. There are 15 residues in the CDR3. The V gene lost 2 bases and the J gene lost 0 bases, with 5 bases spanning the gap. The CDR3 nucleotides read TGTGCCAGCAGCCAAAGTAGCTCCTATAATTCACCCCTCCACTTT. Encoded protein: CASSQSSSYNSPLHF.

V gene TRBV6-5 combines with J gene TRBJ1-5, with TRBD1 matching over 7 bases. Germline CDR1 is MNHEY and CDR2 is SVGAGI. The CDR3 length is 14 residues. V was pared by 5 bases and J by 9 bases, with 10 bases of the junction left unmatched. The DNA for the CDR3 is TGTGCCAGCAGTCTACAGGGGCCCAGAGGGCCCCAGCATTTT. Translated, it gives CASSLQGPRGPQHF.

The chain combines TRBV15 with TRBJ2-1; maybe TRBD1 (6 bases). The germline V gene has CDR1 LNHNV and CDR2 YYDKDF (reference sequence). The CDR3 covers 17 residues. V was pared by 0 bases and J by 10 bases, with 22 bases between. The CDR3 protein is CATSRDDWGIRGGEQFF. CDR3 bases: TGTGCCACCAGCAGAGATGATTGGGGAATCAGGGGTGGGGAGCAGTTCTTC.

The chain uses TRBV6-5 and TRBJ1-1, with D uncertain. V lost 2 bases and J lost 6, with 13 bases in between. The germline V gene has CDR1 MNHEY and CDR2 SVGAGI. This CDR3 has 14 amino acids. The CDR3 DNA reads TGTGCCAGCAGTTACGACGCCGGGGTGGCTGAAGCTTTCTTT. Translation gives CASSYDAGVAEAFF.

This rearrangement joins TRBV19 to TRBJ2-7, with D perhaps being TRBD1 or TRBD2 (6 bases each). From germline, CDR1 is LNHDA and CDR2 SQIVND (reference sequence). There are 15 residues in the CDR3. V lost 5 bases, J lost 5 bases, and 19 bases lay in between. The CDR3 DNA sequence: TGTGCCAGTAGTCCCACAATAAGGGGGGCCCACGAGCAGTACTTC. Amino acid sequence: CASSPTIRGAHEQYF.

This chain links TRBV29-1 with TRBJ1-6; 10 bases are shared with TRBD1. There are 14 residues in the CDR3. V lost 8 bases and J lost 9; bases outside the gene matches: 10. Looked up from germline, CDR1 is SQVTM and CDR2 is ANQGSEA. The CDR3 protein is CSPEEGQGTSPLHF. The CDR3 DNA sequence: TGCAGCCCGGAGGAGGGACAGGGGACTTCACCCCTCCACTTT.

The CDR3 DNA is TGCGCCAGCAGTCGGAGTGGTCACTACCCGAACACCGGGGAGCTGTTTTTT. As protein: CASSRSGHYPNTGELFF. The chain joins TRBV5-1 to TRBJ2-2; D gene unclear. The V gene lost 5 bases and the J gene lost 0 bases, with 17 bases spanning the gap. CDR1 is SGHRS, CDR2 YFSETQ, per germline. The CDR3 runs 17 residues.

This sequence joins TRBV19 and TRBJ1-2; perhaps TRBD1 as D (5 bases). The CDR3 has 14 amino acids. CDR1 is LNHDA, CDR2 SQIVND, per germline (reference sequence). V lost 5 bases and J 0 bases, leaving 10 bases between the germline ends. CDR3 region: CASSPQASNYGYTF. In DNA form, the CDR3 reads TGTGCCAGTAGTCCACAGGCTTCTAACTATGGCTACACCTTC.

The CDR3 loop is CASSSPFATNEKLFF. The CDR3 DNA follows: TGTGCCAGCAGCTCCCCCTTTGCAACTAATGAAAAACTGTTTTTT. The chain couples TRBV7-6 to TRBJ1-4, with D hard to call. The V end lost 4 bases, the J end lost 0 bases, and 9 bases lay between the germline ends. The CDR3 loop spans 15 amino acids. Germline V CDR1 and CDR2: SGHVS, FNYEAQ.

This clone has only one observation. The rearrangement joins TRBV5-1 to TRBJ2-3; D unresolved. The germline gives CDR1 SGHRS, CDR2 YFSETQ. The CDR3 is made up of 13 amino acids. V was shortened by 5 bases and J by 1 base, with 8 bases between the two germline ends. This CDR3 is CASSGVGTDTQYF. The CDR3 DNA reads TGCGCCAGCAGTGGGGTCGGCACAGATACGCAGTATTTT.

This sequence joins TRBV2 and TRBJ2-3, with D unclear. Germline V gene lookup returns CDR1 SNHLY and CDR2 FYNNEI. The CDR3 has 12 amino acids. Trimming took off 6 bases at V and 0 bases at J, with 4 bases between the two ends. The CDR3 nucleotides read TGTGCCAGCAGGGCCAGCACAGATACGCAGTATTTT. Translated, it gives CASRASTDTQYF.

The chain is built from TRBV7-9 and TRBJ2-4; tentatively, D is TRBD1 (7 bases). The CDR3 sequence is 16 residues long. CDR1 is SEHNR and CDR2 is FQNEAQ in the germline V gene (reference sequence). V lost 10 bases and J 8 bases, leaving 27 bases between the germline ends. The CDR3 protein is CANPGGSVAVGDIQYF. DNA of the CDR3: TGTGCCAACCCAGGGGGGTCGGTAGCGGTCGGGGACATTCAGTACTTC.

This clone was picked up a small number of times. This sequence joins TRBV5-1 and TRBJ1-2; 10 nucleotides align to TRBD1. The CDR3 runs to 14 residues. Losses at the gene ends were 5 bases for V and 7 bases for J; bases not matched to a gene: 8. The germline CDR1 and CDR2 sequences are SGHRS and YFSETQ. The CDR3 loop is CASSLRQGASGYTF. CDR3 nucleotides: TGCGCCAGCAGTTTACGACAGGGGGCATCTGGCTACACCTTC. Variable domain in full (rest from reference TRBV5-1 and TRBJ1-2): KAGVTQTPRYLIKTRGQQVTLSCSPISGHRSVSWYQQTPGQGLQFLFEYFSETQRNKGNFPGRFSGRQFSNSRSEMNVSTLELGDSALYLCASSLRQGASGYTFGSGTRLTVV.

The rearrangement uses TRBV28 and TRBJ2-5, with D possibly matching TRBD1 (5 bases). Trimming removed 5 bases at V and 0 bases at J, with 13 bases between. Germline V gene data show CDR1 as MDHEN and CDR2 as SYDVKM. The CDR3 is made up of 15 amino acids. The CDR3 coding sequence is TGTGCCAGCAGTCCACCGGACACGTACCAAGAGACCCAGTACTTC. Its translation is CASSPPDTYQETQYF.

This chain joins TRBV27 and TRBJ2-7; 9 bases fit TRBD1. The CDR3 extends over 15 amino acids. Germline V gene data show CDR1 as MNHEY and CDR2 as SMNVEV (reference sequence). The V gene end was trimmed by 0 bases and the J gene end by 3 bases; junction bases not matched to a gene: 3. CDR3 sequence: CASSLSWDRVYEQYF. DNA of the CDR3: TGTGCCAGCAGTTTATCGTGGGACAGGGTCTACGAGCAGTACTTC.

The CDR3 region has the DNA TGTGCCAGCAGCGTAGGGAAAAGCGGGGGGTCTTACAATGAGCAGTTCTTC. It translates to CASSVGKSGGSYNEQFF. The chain couples TRBV9 to TRBJ2-1; 9 bases map to TRBD2. V trimming: 0 bases; J trimming: 4 bases; junction bases outside the gene matches: 8. CDR3 size: 17 residues. Germline values: CDR1 SGDLS, CDR2 YYNGEE.

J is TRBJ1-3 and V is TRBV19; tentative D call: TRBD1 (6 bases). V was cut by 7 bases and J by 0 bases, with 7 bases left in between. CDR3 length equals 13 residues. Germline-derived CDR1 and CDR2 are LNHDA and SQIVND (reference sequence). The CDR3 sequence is CASTGVSGNTIYF. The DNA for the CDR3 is TGTGCCAGTACAGGGGTCTCTGGAAACACCATATATTTT.

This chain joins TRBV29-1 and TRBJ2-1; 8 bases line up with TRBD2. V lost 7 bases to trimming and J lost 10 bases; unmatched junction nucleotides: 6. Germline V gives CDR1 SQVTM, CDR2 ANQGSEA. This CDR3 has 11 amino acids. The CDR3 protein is CSGGLGDEQFF. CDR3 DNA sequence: TGCAGCGGGGGACTAGGGGACGAGCAGTTCTTC.

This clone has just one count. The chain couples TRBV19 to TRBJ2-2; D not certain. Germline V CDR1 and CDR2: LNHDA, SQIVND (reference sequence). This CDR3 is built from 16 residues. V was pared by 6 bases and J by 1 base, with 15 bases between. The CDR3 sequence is CASRSSAAMNTGELFF. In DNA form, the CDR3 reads TGTGCCAGTAGGAGTTCGGCGGCAATGAACACCGGGGAGCTGTTTTTT.

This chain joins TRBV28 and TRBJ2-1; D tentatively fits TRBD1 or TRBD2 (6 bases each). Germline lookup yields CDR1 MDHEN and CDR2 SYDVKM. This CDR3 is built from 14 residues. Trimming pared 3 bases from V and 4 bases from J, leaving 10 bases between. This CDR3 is CASSLEGVYNEQFF. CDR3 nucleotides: TGTGCCAGCAGTTTGGAGGGGGTTTACAATGAGCAGTTCTTC.

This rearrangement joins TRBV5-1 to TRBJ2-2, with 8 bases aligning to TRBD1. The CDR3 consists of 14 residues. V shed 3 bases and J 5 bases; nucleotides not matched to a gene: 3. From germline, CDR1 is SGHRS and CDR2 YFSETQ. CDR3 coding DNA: TGCGCCAGCAGCTCACAGGGGGGTACCGGGGAGCTGTTTTTT. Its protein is CASSSQGGTGELFF.

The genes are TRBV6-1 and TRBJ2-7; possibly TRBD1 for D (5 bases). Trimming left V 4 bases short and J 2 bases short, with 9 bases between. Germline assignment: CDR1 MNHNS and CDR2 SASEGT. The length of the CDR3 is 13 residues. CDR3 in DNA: TGTGCCAGCAGTGTCACAGGCGCCTACGAGCAGTACTTC. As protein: CASSVTGAYEQYF.